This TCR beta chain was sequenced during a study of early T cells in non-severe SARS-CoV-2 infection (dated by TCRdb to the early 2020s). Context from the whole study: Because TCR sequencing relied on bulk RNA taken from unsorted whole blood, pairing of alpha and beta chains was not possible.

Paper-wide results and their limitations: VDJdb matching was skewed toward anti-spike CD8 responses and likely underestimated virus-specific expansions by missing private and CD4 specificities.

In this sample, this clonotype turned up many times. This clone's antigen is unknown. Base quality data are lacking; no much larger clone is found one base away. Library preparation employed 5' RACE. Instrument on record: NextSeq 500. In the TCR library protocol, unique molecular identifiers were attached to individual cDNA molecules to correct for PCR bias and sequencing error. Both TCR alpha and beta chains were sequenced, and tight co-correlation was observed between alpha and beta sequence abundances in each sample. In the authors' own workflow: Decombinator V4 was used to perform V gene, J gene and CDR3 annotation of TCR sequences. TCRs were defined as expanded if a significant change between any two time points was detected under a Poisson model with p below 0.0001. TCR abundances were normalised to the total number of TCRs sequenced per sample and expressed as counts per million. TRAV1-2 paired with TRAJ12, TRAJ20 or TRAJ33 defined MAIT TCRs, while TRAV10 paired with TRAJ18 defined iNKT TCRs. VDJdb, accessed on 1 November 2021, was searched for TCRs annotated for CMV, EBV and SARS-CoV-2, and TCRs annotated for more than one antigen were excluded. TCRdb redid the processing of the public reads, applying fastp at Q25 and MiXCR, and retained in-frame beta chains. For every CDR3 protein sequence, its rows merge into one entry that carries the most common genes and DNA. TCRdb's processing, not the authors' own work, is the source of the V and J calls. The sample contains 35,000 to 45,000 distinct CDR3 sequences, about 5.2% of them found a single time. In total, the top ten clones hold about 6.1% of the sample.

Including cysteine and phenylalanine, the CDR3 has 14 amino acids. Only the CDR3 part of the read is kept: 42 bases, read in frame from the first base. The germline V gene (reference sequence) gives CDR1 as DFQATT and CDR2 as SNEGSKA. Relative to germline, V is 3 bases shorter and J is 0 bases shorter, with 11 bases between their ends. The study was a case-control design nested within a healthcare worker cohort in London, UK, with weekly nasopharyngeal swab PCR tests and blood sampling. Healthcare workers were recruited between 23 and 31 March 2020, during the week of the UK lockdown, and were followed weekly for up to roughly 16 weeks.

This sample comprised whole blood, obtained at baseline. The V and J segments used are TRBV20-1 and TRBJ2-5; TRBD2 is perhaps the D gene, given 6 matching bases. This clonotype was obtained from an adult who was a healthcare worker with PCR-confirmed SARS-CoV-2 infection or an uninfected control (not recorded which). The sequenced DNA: TGCAGTGCTAGCGTCCCGGGGGACCAAGAGACCCAGTACTTC. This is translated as CSASVPGDQETQYF.